This T cell receptor beta chain was sequenced for a study of T-cell reconstitution after alpha-beta-depleted transplantation in children. This CDR3 contains 14 residues. The J segment lost 8 bases and the V segment lost 5 bases, leaving 6 bases of the junction unmatched. Per the germline V gene, CDR1 is KGHDR and CDR2 is SFDVKD. Preparation of the TCRbeta library used unique molecular identifiers. In TCRdb, the PCR reads were re-called with MiXCR into one record per CDR3 protein. The data hold fewer than 200,000 distinct CDR3 sequences, with around 6.8% observed a single time. The sample holds many counts of this clonotype.

The receptor was derived from a human donor who donated a stem cell graft to a child with Wiskott-Aldrich syndrome. The source material was PBMCs from the stem cell graft donor, sampled from the stem cell graft. The V and J genes are TRBV24-1 and TRBJ2-1; TRBD2 matches 9 bases. Here the CDR3 DNA reads TGTGCCACCAGTGCGGCTAGCGGGACAGATGAGCAGTTCTTC. It translates to CATSAASGTDEQFF.